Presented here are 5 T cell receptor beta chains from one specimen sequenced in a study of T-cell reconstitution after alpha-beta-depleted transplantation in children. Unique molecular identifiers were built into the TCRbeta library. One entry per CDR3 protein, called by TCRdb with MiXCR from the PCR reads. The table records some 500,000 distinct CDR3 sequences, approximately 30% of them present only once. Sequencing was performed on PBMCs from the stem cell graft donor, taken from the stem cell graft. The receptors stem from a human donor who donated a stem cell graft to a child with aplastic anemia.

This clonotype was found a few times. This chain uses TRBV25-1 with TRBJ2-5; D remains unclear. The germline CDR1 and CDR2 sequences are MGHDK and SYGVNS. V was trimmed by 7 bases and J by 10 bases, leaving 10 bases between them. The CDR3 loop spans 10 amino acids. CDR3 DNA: TGTGCCAGCACATGGAGCGACCAGTACTTC. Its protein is CASTWSDQYF.

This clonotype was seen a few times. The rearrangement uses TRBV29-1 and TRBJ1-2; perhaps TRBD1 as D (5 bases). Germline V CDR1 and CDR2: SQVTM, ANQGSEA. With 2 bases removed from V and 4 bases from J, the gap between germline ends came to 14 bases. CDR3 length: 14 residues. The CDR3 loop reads CSVEKKEGTYGYTF. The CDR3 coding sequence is TGCAGCGTTGAAAAAAAAGAGGGGACCTATGGCTACACCTTC. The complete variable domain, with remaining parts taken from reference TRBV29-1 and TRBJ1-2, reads SAVISQKPSRDICQRGTSLTIQCQVDSQVTMMFWYRQQPGQSLTLIATANQGSEATYESGFVIDKFPISRPNLTFSTLTVSNMSPEDSSIYLCSVEKKEGTYGYTFGSGTRLTVV.

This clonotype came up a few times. The CDR3 reads CSATDSTDTQYF. The CDR3, as DNA: TGCAGTGCTACAGACAGCACAGATACGCAGTATTTT. The V and J genes are TRBV20-1 and TRBJ2-3, with unresolved D. CDR3 length: 12 residues. The V end was cut by 4 bases, the J end by 0 bases, with 5 bases between. Germline values: CDR1 DFQATT, CDR2 SNEGSKA (reference sequence).

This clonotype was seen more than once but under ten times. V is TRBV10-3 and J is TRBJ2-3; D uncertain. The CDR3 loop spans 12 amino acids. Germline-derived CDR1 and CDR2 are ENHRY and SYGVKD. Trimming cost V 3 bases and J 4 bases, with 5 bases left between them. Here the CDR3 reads CAISEPPDTQYF. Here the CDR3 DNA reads TGTGCCATCAGTGAACCGCCAGATACGCAGTATTTT.

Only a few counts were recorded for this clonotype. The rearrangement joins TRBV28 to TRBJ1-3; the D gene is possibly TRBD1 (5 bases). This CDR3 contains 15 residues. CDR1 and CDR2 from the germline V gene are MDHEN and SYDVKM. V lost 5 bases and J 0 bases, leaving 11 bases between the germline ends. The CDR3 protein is CASSRGRSSGNTIYF. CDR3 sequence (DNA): TGTGCCAGCAGTCGGGGACGGAGCTCTGGAAACACCATATATTTT. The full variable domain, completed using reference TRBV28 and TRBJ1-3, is DVKVTQSSRYLVKRTGEKVFLECVQDMDHENMFWYRQDPGLGLRLIYFSYDVKMKEKGDIPEGYSVSREKKERFSLILESASTNQTSMYLCASSRGRSSGNTIYFGEGSWLTVV.